Below, 22 T cell receptor beta chains from the same sample are listed, as sequenced in a study of cytomegalovirus exposure and HLA in healthy donors. Assay: immunoSEQ multiplex PCR; the TCRdb copy retains only in-frame clones and omits some. Here the sample spans roughly 150,000 clones, around nine tenths being singletons. Sequenced material: PBMCs. These receptors came from a woman between 18 and 29 years old in good health and CMV-seropositive.

V is TRBV29-1 and J is TRBJ2-1, with D tentatively TRBD2 (6 bases). Trimming removed 4 bases from V and 5 bases from J, with 18 bases in between. The CDR3 is 15 residues long. Germline lookup yields CDR1 SQVTM and CDR2 ANQGSEA. The CDR3 nucleotides are TGCAGCGTTGGTGGGCGGGACCTAACCAACAATGAGCAGTTCTTC. As protein: CSVGGRDLTNNEQFF.

CDR3: CASRDRKYNEQFF. The CDR3 DNA reads as TGTGCCAGCAGGGACAGGAAATACAATGAGCAGTTCTTC. The chain joins TRBV27 to TRBJ2-1; TRBD1 matches 7 bases. The junction had 3 bases not matched to a gene; V was cut back by 6 bases and J by 4 bases. The CDR3 spans 13 residues. The V gene's germline CDR1 is MNHEY and CDR2 SMNVEV (reference sequence).

This clone was observed a single time. This sequence joins TRBV19 and TRBJ2-7; 11 bases map to TRBD1. Germline V lookup: CDR1 LNHDA, CDR2 SQIVND (reference sequence). The V segment lost 4 bases and the J segment 2 bases; nucleotides outside the gene matches: 7. The CDR3 has 16 residues. CDR3 DNA: TGTGCCAGTAGTAGACTTCCGGGACAGGGGGCCTACGAGCAGTACTTC. Its translation is CASSRLPGQGAYEQYF.

This clone has only one observation. The V call is TRBV28, the J call TRBJ2-1; 8 nucleotides agree with TRBD2. Trimming took 1 base from V and 6 from J; bases not matched to a gene: 8. This CDR3 contains 16 residues. Germline assignment: CDR1 MDHEN and CDR2 SYDVKM. The DNA for the CDR3 is TGTGCCAGCAGTTTATACCGGAGCGGGAGTTTCAATGAGCAGTTCTTC. This gives the protein CASSLYRSGSFNEQFF.

A note on this clone: At one of its ends the junction is not consistent with the germline gene, which may arise from a read error. DNA for the CDR3: TGTGCTAGCAGCGTTCAGGGTTGGGAGACCCAGTACTTC. It specifies CASSVQGWETQYF. This chain connects TRBV7-7 to TRBJ2-5, with D possibly TRBD1 on 5 matching bases. The CDR3 has 13 residues. Germline V gene sequence: CDR1 SSHAT, CDR2 FNYEAQ (reference sequence).

The rearrangement joins TRBV7-6 to TRBJ2-7; 8 bases are a match to TRBD2. The V gene end was trimmed by 6 bases and the J gene end by 2 bases; junction bases not matched to a gene: 15. Germline CDR1 is SGHVS and CDR2 is FNYEAQ. This CDR3 region has 17 residues. In nucleotides, the CDR3 is TGTGCCAGCAGTTACCTCATCCTAGCGGGCCTTACCTACGAGCAGTACTTC. It yields the protein CASSYLILAGLTYEQYF.

This chain links TRBV2 with TRBJ2-5; 8 bases line up with TRBD1. This CDR3 has 11 residues. Per the germline V gene, CDR1 is SNHLY and CDR2 is FYNNEI. V shed 9 bases and J 5 bases; nucleotides not matched to a gene: 2. The CDR3 here is CARQGAETQYF. The CDR3 nucleotides are TGTGCCAGGCAGGGGGCCGAGACCCAGTACTTC.

This sequence joins TRBV7-2 and TRBJ2-5, with 8 nucleotides matching TRBD1. V was clipped by 5 bases and J by 4 bases; unmatched bases: 6. The CDR3 totals 14 residues. Germline CDR1 and CDR2: SGHTA and FQGNSA. The CDR3 protein is CASSPTGVGETQYF. The CDR3 DNA follows: TGTGCCAGCAGCCCGACAGGGGTAGGAGAGACCCAGTACTTC.

The V and J genes are TRBV5-1 and TRBJ2-3; TRBD2 is a possible D gene (5 bases). The CDR3 has 14 amino acids. Looked up from germline, CDR1 is SGHRS and CDR2 is YFSETQ. V lost 5 bases and J lost 0, with 10 bases in between. The CDR3, as DNA: TGCGCCAGCAGACCCCTAGCAAGCACAGATACGCAGTATTTT. It is translated as CASRPLASTDTQYF.

The rearrangement joins TRBV28 to TRBJ2-6; 8 bases agree with TRBD1. The CDR3 has 18 residues. V was clipped by 3 bases and J by 1 base; unmatched bases: 8. Germline CDR1 reads MDHEN; CDR2 reads SYDVKM. CDR3 in amino acids: CASSLGGQGNSGANVLTF. In DNA, the CDR3 is TGTGCCAGCAGTTTGGGAGGACAGGGAAATTCTGGGGCCAACGTCCTGACTTTC.

This sequence joins TRBV10-3 and TRBJ1-3; D ambiguous. Germline-derived CDR1 and CDR2 are ENHRY and SYGVKD. Between the trimmed V and J ends, which lost 3 bases and 5 bases, there was a span of 11 bases. CDR3 length equals 14 residues. The CDR3 nucleotides read TGTGCCATCAGTGATGAGGGTAGCAGAAACACCATATATTTT. Amino acids: CAISDEGSRNTIYF.

The table lists this clone with many counts. The chain combines TRBV27 with TRBJ2-7, with TRBD2 matching 13 bases. With V trimmed by 8 bases and J by 4 bases, 5 bases remained unmatched. The CDR3 is made up of 14 amino acids. The V gene's germline CDR1 is MNHEY and CDR2 SMNVEV (reference sequence). CDR3 protein: CASGGLAGQYEQYF. The DNA of the CDR3 is TGTGCCAGCGGGGGACTAGCGGGACAATACGAGCAGTACTTC.

The rearrangement links TRBV9 to TRBJ1-3; 10 bases agree with TRBD1. CDR1 and CDR2 from the germline V gene are SGDLS and YYNGEE. Trimming at V came to 2 bases and at J to 0 bases, leaving 11 bases not matched to a gene. The CDR3 consists of 19 residues. CDR3 DNA sequence: TGTGCCAGCAGCGTCTTCGAGACAGGGGGCTTGCGCTCTGGAAACACCATATATTTT. Translated: CASSVFETGGLRSGNTIYF.

The chain uses TRBV6-1 and TRBJ2-5; 9 bases line up with TRBD1. The CDR3 extends over 15 amino acids. CDR1 and CDR2 from the germline V gene are MNHNS and SASEGT. Losses at the gene ends were 6 bases for V and 5 bases for J; bases not matched to a gene: 10. CDR3 nucleotides: TGTGCCAGCAGCTTCACAGGGGGCGCGTATGAGACCCAGTACTTC. Translation gives CASSFTGGAYETQYF.

V gene TRBV12-5 combines with J gene TRBJ2-3; 7 nucleotides align to TRBD2. Per germline, CDR1 LGHNT and CDR2 FRNRAP. The CDR3 is made up of 14 amino acids. The V gene end was trimmed by 6 bases and the J gene end by 8 bases; junction bases not matched to a gene: 11. As DNA, the CDR3 is TGTGCTAGTGGCCGGGCGGGAGACCTCGGTACGCAGTATTTT. As protein: CASGRAGDLGTQYF.

The chain is built from TRBV27 and TRBJ1-2; D perhaps matches TRBD1 (5 bases). Looked up from germline, CDR1 is MNHEY and CDR2 is SMNVEV (reference sequence). Deletions cut 5 bases from V and 8 bases from J, with 12 bases between. The CDR3 is made up of 12 amino acids. Here the CDR3 DNA reads TGTGCCAGCAGTGCAAGGGGTGGAGGCTACACCTTC. It translates to CASSARGGGYTF.

The V and J genes are TRBV6-5 and TRBJ2-7, with TRBD2 matching 7 bases. The CDR3 consists of 15 residues. With 0 bases clipped from V and 0 bases from J, the junction kept 2 bases outside the gene matches. Germline-derived CDR1 and CDR2 are MNHEY and SVGAGI. The CDR3 DNA reads TGTGCCAGCAGTTACTCGACTAGCACCTCCTACGAGCAGTACTTC. Amino acid sequence: CASSYSTSTSYEQYF.

The V call is TRBV11-2, the J call TRBJ2-7; tentative D call: TRBD1 (5 bases). This CDR3 contains 13 residues. Per germline, CDR1 SGHAT and CDR2 FQNNGV. V was clipped by 1 base and J by 6 bases, with 10 bases between them. The CDR3 DNA follows: TGTGCCAGCAGCTTAGCCAGGGTTCGCGAGCAGTACTTC. Its protein is CASSLARVREQYF.

This sequence joins TRBV5-4 and TRBJ2-1; the D gene is possibly TRBD2 (5 bases). The CDR3 runs to 15 residues. Germline V gives CDR1 SGHNT, CDR2 YYREEE (reference sequence). With 0 bases removed from V and 0 bases from J, the gap between germline ends came to 7 bases. The CDR3 protein is CASSLERNSYNEQFF. The CDR3 DNA is TGTGCCAGCAGCTTGGAGCGGAACTCCTACAATGAGCAGTTCTTC.

V is TRBV6-5 and J is TRBJ2-5; possibly TRBD1 for D (5 bases). Trimming stripped 3 bases from V and 2 bases from J, with 10 bases between. Germline loops: CDR1 MNHEY, CDR2 SVGAGI. The CDR3 consists of 14 residues. The CDR3: CASSYRAGQETQYF. In DNA form, the CDR3 reads TGTGCCAGCAGTTATCGGGCAGGGCAAGAGACCCAGTACTTC.

The chain uses TRBV6-1 and TRBJ2-5; TRBD2 matches 12 bases. V shed 5 bases and J 5 bases; nucleotides not matched to a gene: 6. The CDR3 is 15 residues long. Germline-derived CDR1 and CDR2 are MNHNS and SASEGT. For the CDR3, the DNA is TGTGCCAGCAGTTCATGGACTAGCGGGAAGGAGACCCAGTACTTC. Translated, it gives CASSSWTSGKETQYF.

This clone was seen a few times. The chain recombines TRBV7-6 with TRBJ2-7, with a possible D match to TRBD2 (6 bases). V lost 5 bases to trimming and J lost 3 bases, with 8 bases between them. The CDR3 length is 12 residues. Germline V gives CDR1 SGHVS, CDR2 FNYEAQ. CDR3 nucleotide sequence: TGTGCCAGCAGCCCGGGAGACTACGAGCAGTACTTC. This codes for CASSPGDYEQYF.